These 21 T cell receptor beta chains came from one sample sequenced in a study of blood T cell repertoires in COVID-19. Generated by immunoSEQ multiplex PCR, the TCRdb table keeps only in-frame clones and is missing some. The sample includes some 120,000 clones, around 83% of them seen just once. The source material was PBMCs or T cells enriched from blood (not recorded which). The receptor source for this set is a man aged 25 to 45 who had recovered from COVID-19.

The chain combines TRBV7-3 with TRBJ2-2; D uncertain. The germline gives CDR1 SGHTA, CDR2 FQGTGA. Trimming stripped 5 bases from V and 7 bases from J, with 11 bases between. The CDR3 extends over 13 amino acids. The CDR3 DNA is TGTGCCAGCAGCCCTTTAGAAAGCGGGGAGCTGTTTTTT. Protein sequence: CASSPLESGELFF.

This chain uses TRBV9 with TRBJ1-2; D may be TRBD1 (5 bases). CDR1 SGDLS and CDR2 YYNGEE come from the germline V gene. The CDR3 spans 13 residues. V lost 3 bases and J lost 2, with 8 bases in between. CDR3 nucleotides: TGTGCCAGCAGCGCGACAGCGAACTATGGCTACACCTTC. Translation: CASSATANYGYTF. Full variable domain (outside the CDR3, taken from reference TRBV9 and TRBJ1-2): DSGVTQTPKHLITATGQRVTLRCSPRSGDLSVYWYQQSLDQGLQFLIQYYNGEERAKGNILERFSAQQFPDLHSELNLSSLELGDSALYFCASSATANYGYTFGSGTRLTVV.

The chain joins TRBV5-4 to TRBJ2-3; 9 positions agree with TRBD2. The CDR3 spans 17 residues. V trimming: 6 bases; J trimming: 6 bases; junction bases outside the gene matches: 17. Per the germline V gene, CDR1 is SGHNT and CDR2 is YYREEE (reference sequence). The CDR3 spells CASKTQPWAGGSDTQYF. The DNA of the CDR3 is TGTGCCAGCAAAACCCAACCGTGGGCGGGAGGGTCGGATACGCAGTATTTT.

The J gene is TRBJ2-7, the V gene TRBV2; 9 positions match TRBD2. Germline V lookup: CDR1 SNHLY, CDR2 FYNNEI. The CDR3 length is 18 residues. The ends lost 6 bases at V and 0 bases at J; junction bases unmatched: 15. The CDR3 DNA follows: TGTGCCAGCAGCACCATCGTGAGCGGGGGGACGAGCTCCTACGAGCAGTACGTC. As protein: CASSTIVSGGTSSYEQYV.

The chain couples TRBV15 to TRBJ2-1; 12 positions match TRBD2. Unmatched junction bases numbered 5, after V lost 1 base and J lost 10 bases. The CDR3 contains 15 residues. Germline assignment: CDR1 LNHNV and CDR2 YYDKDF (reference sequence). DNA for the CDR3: TGTGCCACCAGCAGAGGAACTAGCGGGAGGACAGAGCAGTTCTTC. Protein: CATSRGTSGRTEQFF.

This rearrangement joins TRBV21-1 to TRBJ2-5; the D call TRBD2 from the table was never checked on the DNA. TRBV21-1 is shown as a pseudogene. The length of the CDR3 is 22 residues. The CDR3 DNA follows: TGTGCCAGCAGCAAACGATCGCCCAGACTCGCCCGAGAGATTGGGTCAAAAGAGACCCAGTACTTC. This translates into CASSKRSPRLAREIGSKETQYF.

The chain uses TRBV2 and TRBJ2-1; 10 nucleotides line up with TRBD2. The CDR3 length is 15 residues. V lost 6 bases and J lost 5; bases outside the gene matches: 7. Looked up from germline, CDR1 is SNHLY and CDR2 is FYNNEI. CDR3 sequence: CASRFIAGGNNEQFF. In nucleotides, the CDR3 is TGTGCCAGCAGATTCATAGCGGGGGGAAACAATGAGCAGTTCTTC.

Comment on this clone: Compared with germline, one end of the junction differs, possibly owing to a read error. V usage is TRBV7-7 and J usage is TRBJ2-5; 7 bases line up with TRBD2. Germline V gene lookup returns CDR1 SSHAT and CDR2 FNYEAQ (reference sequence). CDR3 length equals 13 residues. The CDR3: CASSLDGRETQYF. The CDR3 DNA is TGTGCTAGCAGCTTAGACGGGAGGGAGACCCAGTACTTC.

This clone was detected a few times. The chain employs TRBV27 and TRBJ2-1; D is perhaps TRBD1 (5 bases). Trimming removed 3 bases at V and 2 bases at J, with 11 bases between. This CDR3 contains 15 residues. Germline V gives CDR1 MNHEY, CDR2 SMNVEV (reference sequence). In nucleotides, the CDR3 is TGTGCCAGCAGTTTTAACCAGGGCCCCTACAATGAGCAGTTCTTC. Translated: CASSFNQGPYNEQFF.

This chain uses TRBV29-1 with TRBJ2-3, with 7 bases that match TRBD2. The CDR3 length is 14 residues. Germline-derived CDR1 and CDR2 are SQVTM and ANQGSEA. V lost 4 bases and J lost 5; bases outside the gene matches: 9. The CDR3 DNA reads TGCAGCGTTGCGTTCGGCGGGAGAGTAGATACGCAGTATTTT. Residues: CSVAFGGRVDTQYF.

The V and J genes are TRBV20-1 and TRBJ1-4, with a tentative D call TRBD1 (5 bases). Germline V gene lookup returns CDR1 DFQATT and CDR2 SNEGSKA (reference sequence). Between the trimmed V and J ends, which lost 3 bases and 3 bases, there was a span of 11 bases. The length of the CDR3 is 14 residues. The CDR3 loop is CSASPGSANEKLFF. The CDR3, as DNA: TGCAGTGCTAGTCCAGGGTCCGCTAATGAAAAACTGTTTTTT.

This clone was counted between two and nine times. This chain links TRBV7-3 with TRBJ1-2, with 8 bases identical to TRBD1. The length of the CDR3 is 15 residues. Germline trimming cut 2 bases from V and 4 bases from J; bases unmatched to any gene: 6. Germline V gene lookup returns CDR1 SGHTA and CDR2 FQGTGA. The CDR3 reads CASSLPGQAAYGYTF. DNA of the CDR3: TGTGCCAGCAGCTTACCGGGACAGGCAGCCTATGGCTACACCTTC.

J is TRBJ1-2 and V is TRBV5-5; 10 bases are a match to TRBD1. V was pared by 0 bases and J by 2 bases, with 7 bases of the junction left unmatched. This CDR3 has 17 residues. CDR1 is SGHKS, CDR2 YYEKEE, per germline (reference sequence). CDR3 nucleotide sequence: TGTGCCAGCAGCTTGGTTTGGGACAGGGGTATCAACTATGGCTACACCTTC. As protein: CASSLVWDRGINYGYTF.

The CDR3 is CASSNNGGTDTQYF. The CDR3 DNA follows: TGTGCCAGCAGCAATAACGGGGGTACAGATACGCAGTATTTT. This chain connects TRBV21-1 to TRBJ2-3; the D call of TRBD2 is as the table states it, not checked on the DNA. TRBV21-1 counts as a pseudogene. This CDR3 is 14 amino acids long.

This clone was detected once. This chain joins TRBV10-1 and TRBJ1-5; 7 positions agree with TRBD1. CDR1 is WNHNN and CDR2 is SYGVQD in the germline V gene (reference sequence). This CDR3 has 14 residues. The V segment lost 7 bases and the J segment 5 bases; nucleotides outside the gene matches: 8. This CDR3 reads CASIKTGTDQPQHF. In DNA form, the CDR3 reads TGCGCCAGCATTAAGACAGGGACGGATCAGCCCCAGCATTTT.

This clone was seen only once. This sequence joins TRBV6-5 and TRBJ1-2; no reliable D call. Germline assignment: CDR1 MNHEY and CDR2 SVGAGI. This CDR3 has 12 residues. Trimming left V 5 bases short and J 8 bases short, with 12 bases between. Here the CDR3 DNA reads TGTGCCAGCAGTCGTGACGGCGGCGGCTACACCTTC. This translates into CASSRDGGGYTF.

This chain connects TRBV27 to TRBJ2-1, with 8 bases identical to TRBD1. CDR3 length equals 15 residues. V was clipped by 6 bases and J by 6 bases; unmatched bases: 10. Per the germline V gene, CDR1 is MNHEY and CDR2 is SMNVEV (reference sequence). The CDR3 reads CASSSDRVWGNEQFF. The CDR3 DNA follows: TGTGCCAGCAGCTCGGACAGGGTCTGGGGCAATGAGCAGTTCTTC.

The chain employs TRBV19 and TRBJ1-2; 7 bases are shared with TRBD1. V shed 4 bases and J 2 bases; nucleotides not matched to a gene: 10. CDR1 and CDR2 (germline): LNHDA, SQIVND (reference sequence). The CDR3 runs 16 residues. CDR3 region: CASSKSYRGSNYGYTF. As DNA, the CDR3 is TGTGCCAGTAGTAAGAGTTACAGGGGATCCAACTATGGCTACACCTTC. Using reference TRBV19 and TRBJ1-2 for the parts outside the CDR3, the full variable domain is DGGITQSPKYLFRKEGQNVTLSCEQNLNHDAMYWYRQDPGQGLRLIYYSQIVNDFQKGDIAEGYSVSREKKESFPLTVTSAQKNPTAFYLCASSKSYRGSNYGYTFGSGTRLTVV.

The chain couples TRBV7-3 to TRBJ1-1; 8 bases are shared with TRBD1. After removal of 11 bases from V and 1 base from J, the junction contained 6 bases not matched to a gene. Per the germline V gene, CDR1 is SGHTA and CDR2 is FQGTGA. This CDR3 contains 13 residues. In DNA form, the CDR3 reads TGTGCCTCAAGGGACAGGACGAACACTGAAGCTTTCTTT. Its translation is CASRDRTNTEAFF.

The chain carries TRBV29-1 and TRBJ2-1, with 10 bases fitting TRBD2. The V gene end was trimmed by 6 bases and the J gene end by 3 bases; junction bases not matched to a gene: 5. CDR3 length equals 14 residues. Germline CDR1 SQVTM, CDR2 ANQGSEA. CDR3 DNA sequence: TGCAGCGTCCCAGCGGGAGGGAACTACAATGAGCAGTTCTTC. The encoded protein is CSVPAGGNYNEQFF.

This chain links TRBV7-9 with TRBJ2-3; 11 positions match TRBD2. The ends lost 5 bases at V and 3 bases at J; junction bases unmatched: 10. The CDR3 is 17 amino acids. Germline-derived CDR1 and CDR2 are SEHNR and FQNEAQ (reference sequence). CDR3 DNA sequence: TGTGCCAGCAGCCCACGGACTAGCGGGTTAAATACAGATACGCAGTATTTT. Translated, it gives CASSPRTSGLNTDTQYF.